This T cell receptor beta chain appears in the sequencing data of a study of CD8 T cells in Susac syndrome. The trim removed 2 bases at V and 3 bases at J, leaving 4 bases unmatched. The CDR3 has 15 amino acids. Looked up from germline, CDR1 is MNHNY and CDR2 is SVGAGI (reference sequence). TCR beta was sequenced from blood CD8+ and CD4+ T cells. TEMRA cells were FACS-enriched, unlike CD8+ and CD4+ T cells, which were negatively isolated. RNA in amounts of roughly 0.5 to 1 ug was reverse transcribed with random hexamers. TCRdb reprocessed the immunoSEQ multiplex PCR reads via MiXCR and lists one record per CDR3 protein. The sample has over 350,000 distinct CDR3 sequences; 85% to 90% are singletons.

The source of this sequence is a human donor with multiple sclerosis. This sequence joins TRBV6-6 and TRBJ2-7, with TRBD1 matching over 10 bases. Sequencing was carried out using CD8+ T cells from PBMCs. CDR3 nucleotides: TGTGCCAGCAGTTACCCGACAGGGGGCCACTACGAGCAGTACTTC. Translation: CASSYPTGGHYEQYF.